A single sample is the source of the 14 T cell receptor beta chains below, sequenced in a study of T cell responses to AZD1222 COVID-19 vaccine. Measured with immunoSEQ multiplex PCR; TCRdb has only the in-frame clones, and not every one. The data contain around 53,000 clones, roughly 85% of them singletons. Here the sequenced sample was peripheral blood, taken on day 0 of MenACWY control vaccination. These receptors were taken from an adult in good health.

J is TRBJ2-1 and V is TRBV5-4, with 10 nucleotides matching TRBD1. This CDR3 spans 14 amino acids. In germline, CDR1 is SGHNT, CDR2 YYREEE (reference sequence). V was pared by 7 bases and J by 7 bases, with 8 bases of the junction left unmatched. DNA of the CDR3: TGTGCCAGCCTCTCCCGGGACAGGGGTAATGAGCAGTTCTTC. Translation: CASLSRDRGNEQFF.

The gene calls are TRBV14 and TRBJ2-3; 7 bases fit TRBD1. J was trimmed by 6 bases and V by 4 bases; bases with no gene match: 13. Looked up from germline, CDR1 is SGHDN and CDR2 is FVKESK. The CDR3 runs 16 residues. The CDR3 spells CASSPYRDSTGDTQYF. The CDR3 DNA follows: TGTGCCAGCAGCCCCTACCGGGACAGCACGGGGGATACGCAGTATTTT.

The sample holds one count of this clone. This rearrangement joins TRBV7-9 to TRBJ2-7; D is unclear. Germline lookup yields CDR1 SEHNR and CDR2 FQNEAQ (reference sequence). The CDR3 sequence is 12 residues long. The V gene lost 4 bases and the J gene lost 3 bases, with 7 bases spanning the gap. This chain's CDR3 is CASSSSGYEQYF. The CDR3, as DNA: TGTGCCAGCAGCTCCTCGGGCTACGAGCAGTACTTC.

The chain's CDR3 is CASSRDRGYSPLHF. CDR3 nucleotide sequence: TGTGCCAGCAGCCGGGACAGGGGTTATTCACCCCTCCACTTT. The chain links TRBV14 to TRBJ1-6, with 10 bases lining up with TRBD1. Per the germline V gene, CDR1 is SGHDN and CDR2 is FVKESK. This CDR3 has 14 amino acids. Trimming took 4 bases from V and 8 from J; bases not matched to a gene: 2. Full variable domain (remainder filled in from reference TRBV14 and TRBJ1-6): EAGVTQFPSHSVIEKGQTVTLRCDPISGHDNLYWYRRVMGKEIKFLLHFVKESKQDESGMPNNRFLAERTGGTYSTLKVQPAELEDSGVYFCASSRDRGYSPLHFGNGTRLTVT.

J is TRBJ2-5 and V is TRBV6-6; 8 nucleotides align to TRBD1. This CDR3 comprises 15 residues. CDR1 MNHNY and CDR2 SVGAGI come from the germline V gene (reference sequence). The V and J ends lost 0 bases and 5 bases, in that order; junction bases with no gene match: 5. The DNA of the CDR3 is TGTGCCAGCAGTTACTCTGGACAGGGCGGGGAGACCCAGTACTTC. The encoded protein is CASSYSGQGGETQYF.

J is TRBJ2-7 and V is TRBV18, with D tentatively TRBD1 (6 bases). Germline CDR1 KGHSH, CDR2 LQKENI. This CDR3 has 16 residues. Trimming pared 0 bases from V and 0 bases from J, leaving 12 bases between. CDR3 sequence reads: CASSPPAGVSSYEQYF. The CDR3, as DNA: TGTGCCAGCTCACCACCGGCAGGGGTGAGCTCCTACGAGCAGTACTTC.

In this sample, this clone turned up a few times. The V call is TRBV6-1, the J call TRBJ2-7; 10 nucleotides line up with TRBD1. The V gene's germline CDR1 is MNHNS and CDR2 SASEGT. V dropped 3 bases and J dropped 7; count of bases not matched to a gene: 6. The CDR3 runs 14 residues. CDR3 coding DNA: TGTGCCAGCAGTGACGGGACAGGGGAGAATGAGCAGTACTTC. Translating it yields CASSDGTGENEQYF.

The chain has TRBV10-3 and TRBJ1-2; no clear D gene. Trimming took off 2 bases at V and 8 bases at J, with 9 bases between the two ends. The CDR3 has 12 residues. Germline assignment: CDR1 ENHRY and CDR2 SYGVKD. In DNA, the CDR3 is TGTGCCATCAGTGAGCCGTCAGTGGGCTACACCTTC. This sequence encodes CAISEPSVGYTF.

The sample holds one count of this clone. The chain is built from TRBV7-9 and TRBJ2-3, with D uncertain. Germline CDR1 SEHNR, CDR2 FQNEAQ (reference sequence). The CDR3 has 12 residues. V lost 4 bases, J lost 5 bases, and 7 bases lay in between. CDR3 loop: CASSSQGDTQYF. As DNA, the CDR3 is TGTGCCAGCAGCTCCCAAGGAGATACGCAGTATTTT.

The rearrangement uses TRBV7-2 and TRBJ1-6, with 10 bases matching TRBD1. Germline V lookup: CDR1 SGHTA, CDR2 FQGNSA. The CDR3 consists of 15 residues. The ends lost 5 bases at V and 8 bases at J; junction bases unmatched: 6. The CDR3, as DNA: TGTGCCAGCAGCAACCGGGACAGGGGATATTCACCCCTCCACTTT. Its protein is CASSNRDRGYSPLHF.

V gene TRBV7-3 combines with J gene TRBJ2-3; no firm D call. The length of the CDR3 is 13 residues. Trimming stripped 2 bases from V and 1 base from J, with 4 bases between. Germline V CDR1 and CDR2: SGHTA, FQGTGA. CDR3 sequence: CASSLLGTDTQYF. CDR3 in DNA: TGTGCCAGCAGCTTATTAGGCACAGATACGCAGTATTTT.

This sequence joins TRBV5-4 and TRBJ1-3; D not resolved. V was shortened by 4 bases and J by 0 bases, with 8 bases between the two germline ends. Germline V gene sequence: CDR1 SGHNT, CDR2 YYREEE (reference sequence). CDR3 length: 14 residues. CDR3 nucleotides: TGTGCCAGCAGCGACATGAGCTCTGGAAACACCATATATTTT. Translated: CASSDMSSGNTIYF.

This clone was seen more than once but under ten times. The chain carries TRBV12-3 or TRBV12-4 and TRBJ1-1; D not resolved. There are 12 residues in the CDR3. The ends were cut back, 1 base at V and 7 bases at J, with 7 bases in the middle. The chain's CDR3 is CASSLGVLEAFF. CDR3 nucleotides: TGTGCCAGCAGTTTAGGGGTCCTTGAAGCTTTCTTT.

In DNA form, the CDR3 reads TGCGCCAGCAGCCAAGAAACAGCTAGCTCCTACGAGCAGTACTTC. It yields the protein CASSQETASSYEQYF. The genes are TRBV4-3 and TRBJ2-7; D call uncertain. This CDR3 comprises 15 residues. CDR1 and CDR2 from the germline V gene are LGHNA and YSLEER. The V and J ends lost 0 bases and 0 bases respectively, with 9 bases between them.